This TCR beta chain emerged from a study of blood T cell repertoires in COVID-19. Study-level information: COVID-19 samples from acute and convalescent phases originated in the United States, Italy and Spain. T cells, B-cell-depleted T cells, or PBMCs supplied cDNA or gDNA.

In the study's own analysis: Estimated nucleated cell counts came from reference gene primer amplification. Sequenced by immunoSEQ multiplex PCR; TCRdb stores in-frame clones only, minus some. D and trimming come from the DNA, and the V and J calls and clone size come from that table. This repertoire shows a few hundred thousand clones, 70% to 85% found once; its top ten account for roughly 1.4%. The CDR3 is 14 residues long. V was trimmed by 2 bases and J by 6 bases, leaving 13 bases between them. The germline V gene encodes CDR1 MNHNS and CDR2 SASEGT. Sequenced sample: peripheral blood. The J gene is TRBJ2-5, the V gene TRBV6-1; D remains unclear. The origin of this receptor is a woman aged 40 to 50 who had recovered from COVID-19. CDR3 coding DNA: TGTGCCAGCAGTGAAATGGAGTTCGTAAAGACCCAGTACTTC. As protein: CASSEMEFVKTQYF.